This TCR beta chain was identified in a study of blood T cell repertoires in COVID-19. Overall study: Samples taken during acute and convalescent COVID-19 were collected in the United States, Italy and Spain. From T cells, B-cell-depleted T cells, or PBMCs came the material, which was cDNA or gDNA.

Seattle enrolled patients during active infection and tracked them longitudinally. Trimming took 5 bases from V and 5 from J; bases not matched to a gene: 6. Germline assignment: CDR1 SEHNR and CDR2 FQNEAQ (reference sequence). The length of the CDR3 is 15 residues. In the authors' methods: It was from reference gene primer amplification that nucleated cell counts were estimated. Here immunoSEQ multiplex PCR was the method, and the copy in TCRdb shows in-frame clones only, minus some. D and trimming come from the DNA, and the V and J calls and clone size come from that table. The table includes about 170,000 clones, around 82% detected once.

The sequence derives from a man of 80 years or more with COVID-19, enrolled during active disease. Sequencing was performed on peripheral blood. The chain carries TRBV7-9 and TRBJ2-2; TRBD1 matches at 9 bases. The chain's CDR3 is CASSKDRGWTGELFF. The DNA for the CDR3 is TGTGCCAGCAGCAAGGACAGGGGATGGACCGGGGAGCTGTTTTTT.